A single sample gave rise to the 18 T cell receptor beta chains below, sequenced in a study of T cell repertoires and HLA-DP antigens. Measured with immunoSEQ multiplex PCR; TCRdb has only the in-frame clones, and not every one. Altogether more than 90,000 clones are present, around 92% being singletons, with the ten largest covering 0.25% to 0.3%. Antigens of these TCRs are unknown. The sequenced sample consisted of CD4+ T cells from PBMCs. These receptors originate from a woman younger than 35 in good health and CMV-seronegative.

The chain links TRBV12-5 to TRBJ1-1, with 9 bases lining up with TRBD1. Germline V gene sequence: CDR1 LGHNT, CDR2 FRNRAP. With V trimmed by 5 bases and J by 8 bases, 12 bases remained unmatched. The CDR3 runs to 15 residues. DNA of the CDR3: TGTGCTAGTGGTGGTCCCGGGACAGGGTACGGCGAAGCTTTCTTT. This codes for CASGGPGTGYGEAFF. Full variable domain (missing parts from reference TRBV12-5 and TRBJ1-1): DARVTQTPRHKVTEMGQEVTMRCQPILGHNTVFWYRQTMMQGLELLAYFRNRAPLDDSGMPKDRFSAEMPDATLATLKIQPSEPRDSAVYFCASGGPGTGYGEAFFGQGTRLTVV.

This rearrangement joins TRBV25-1 to TRBJ2-4, with D possibly called TRBD1 or TRBD2 (5 bases each). The germline CDR1 and CDR2 sequences are MGHDK and SYGVNS. The length of the CDR3 is 14 residues. V dropped 4 bases and J dropped 8 bases, with 15 bases sitting between them. The DNA for the CDR3 is TGTGCCAGCAGTGGGGACCCTAGGACGGACATTCAGTACTTC. This codes for CASSGDPRTDIQYF.

The V and J genes are TRBV5-1 and TRBJ2-2; D gene unclear. Per the germline V gene, CDR1 is SGHRS and CDR2 is YFSETQ. This CDR3 spans 15 amino acids. Trimming removed 0 bases from V and 0 bases from J, with 6 bases in between. The CDR3 nucleotides read TGCGCCAGCAGCTTGGCCACTCCGAACACCGGGGAGCTGTTTTTT. Its protein product is CASSLATPNTGELFF.

The genes are TRBV7-2 and TRBJ2-1; D may be TRBD1 (5 bases). Germline assignment: CDR1 SGHTA and CDR2 FQGNSA. Between the trimmed V and J ends, which lost 4 bases and 2 bases, there was a span of 6 bases. The CDR3 sequence is 13 residues long. The CDR3 sequence: CASSSTAYNEQFF. The CDR3 DNA follows: TGTGCCAGCAGCTCGACAGCCTACAATGAGCAGTTCTTC. Based on the CDR3 plus reference TRBV7-2 and TRBJ2-1, the full variable domain is GAGVSQSPSNKVTEKGKDVELRCDPISGHTALYWYRQSLGQGLEFLIYFQGNSAPDKSGLPSDRFSAERTGGSVSTLTIQRTQQEDSAVYLCASSSTAYNEQFFGPGTRLTVL.

The rearrangement uses TRBV5-4 and TRBJ2-2, with D possibly matching TRBD2 (6 bases). Germline CDR1 and CDR2: SGHNT and YYREEE (reference sequence). The CDR3 is 16 amino acids. V shed 4 bases and J shed 2 bases, with 15 bases lying between them. The CDR3 nucleotides read TGTGCCAGCAGCCGTGGGGGGATCTCTAACACCGGGGAGCTGTTTTTT. Protein: CASSRGGISNTGELFF.

The chain joins TRBV6-1 to TRBJ2-2; 7 bases agree with TRBD2. The CDR3 is 18 residues long. Germline V gene data show CDR1 as MNHNS and CDR2 as SASEGT. Unmatched junction bases numbered 13, after V lost 2 bases and J lost 4 bases. CDR3 loop: CASSEPGRGSLGTGELFF. As DNA, the CDR3 is TGTGCCAGCAGTGAACCTGGGCGCGGGAGTCTCGGCACCGGGGAGCTGTTTTTT.

The chain couples TRBV28 to TRBJ1-5, with D perhaps TRBD1 (5 bases). Germline CDR1 and CDR2: MDHEN and SYDVKM. There are 18 residues in the CDR3. Trimming took 3 bases from V and 2 from J, leaving 20 bases between them. This CDR3 reads CASSFNRWGMIGNQPQHF. CDR3 bases: TGTGCCAGCAGTTTTAACAGGTGGGGAATGATTGGCAATCAGCCCCAGCATTTT.

The chain combines TRBV2 with TRBJ2-7, with 7 bases lining up with TRBD2. Germline V gives CDR1 SNHLY, CDR2 FYNNEI. There are 15 residues in the CDR3. The J segment lost 6 bases and the V segment lost 6 bases, leaving 14 bases of the junction unmatched. The CDR3 nucleotides are TGTGCCAGCAGCCCAATAGCGGGCCCCTGGGTCGAGCAGTACGTC. Protein: CASSPIAGPWVEQYV.

The rearrangement joins TRBV9 to TRBJ1-6; 8 bases map to TRBD1. Germline CDR1 reads SGDLS; CDR2 reads YYNGEE. V lost 7 bases, J lost 8 bases, and 8 bases stayed unmatched. The CDR3 has 14 residues. CDR3 DNA: TGTGCCAGCCGGGGGCAGGGGGCGCATTCACCCCTCCACTTT. Translating gives CASRGQGAHSPLHF. Using reference TRBV9 and TRBJ1-6 for the parts outside the CDR3, the full variable domain is DSGVTQTPKHLITATGQRVTLRCSPRSGDLSVYWYQQSLDQGLQFLIQYYNGEERAKGNILERFSAQQFPDLHSELNLSSLELGDSALYFCASRGQGAHSPLHFGNGTRLTVT.

This sequence joins TRBV7-9 and TRBJ2-5, with D hard to call. Germline V gives CDR1 SEHNR, CDR2 FQNEAQ (reference sequence). V lost 3 bases and J lost 5, with 7 bases in between. The CDR3 sequence is 12 residues long. CDR3 protein: CASSLIWETQYF. For the CDR3, the DNA is TGTGCCAGCAGCTTGATTTGGGAGACCCAGTACTTC.

The chain is built from TRBV9 and TRBJ2-7; D not resolved. CDR1 is SGDLS, CDR2 YYNGEE, per germline. The CDR3 contains 14 residues. The V end was cut by 2 bases, the J end by 4 bases, with 13 bases between. Written as DNA, the CDR3 is TGTGCCAGCAGCGTGGACCCCGAAGGGTACGAGCAGTACTTC. This sequence encodes CASSVDPEGYEQYF. The full variable domain, completed using reference TRBV9 and TRBJ2-7, is DSGVTQTPKHLITATGQRVTLRCSPRSGDLSVYWYQQSLDQGLQFLIQYYNGEERAKGNILERFSAQQFPDLHSELNLSSLELGDSALYFCASSVDPEGYEQYFGPGTRLTVT.

The chain is built from TRBV28 and TRBJ2-7; possible D gene TRBD2, 6 bases. Looked up from germline, CDR1 is MDHEN and CDR2 is SYDVKM. The CDR3 extends over 15 amino acids. Trimming shortened V by 6 bases and J by 0 bases, and 15 bases separated the two germline ends. The CDR3 DNA sequence: TGTGCCAGCAGCCCAGTAGGACTAAGCTCCTACGAGCAGTACGTC. Translated: CASSPVGLSSYEQYV.

The gene calls are TRBV7-2 and TRBJ2-1; D is perhaps TRBD1 or TRBD2 (5 bases each). Trimming cost V 2 bases and J 3 bases, with 14 bases left between them. This CDR3 comprises 16 residues. Germline V gives CDR1 SGHTA, CDR2 FQGNSA. The CDR3 spells CASSLTPGTGYNEQFF. In DNA form, the CDR3 reads TGTGCCAGCAGCTTAACACCCGGGACGGGCTACAATGAGCAGTTCTTC. Looking up the rest from reference TRBV7-2 and TRBJ2-1 gives the full variable domain: GAGVSQSPSNKVTEKGKDVELRCDPISGHTALYWYRQSLGQGLEFLIYFQGNSAPDKSGLPSDRFSAERTGGSVSTLTIQRTQQEDSAVYLCASSLTPGTGYNEQFFGPGTRLTVL.

This chain links TRBV19 with TRBJ1-2; 8 nucleotides match TRBD1. The CDR3 runs to 17 residues. The V and J ends lost 9 bases and 0 bases, in that order; junction bases with no gene match: 15. In germline, CDR1 is LNHDA, CDR2 SQIVND (reference sequence). The CDR3 sequence is CASGGDRIGSSNYGYTF. The CDR3 nucleotides are TGTGCCAGCGGGGGGGACAGGATAGGCTCCTCTAACTATGGCTACACCTTC.

The V gene is TRBV28, the J gene TRBJ2-7; 8 bases are a match to TRBD1. The ends lost 5 bases at V and 4 bases at J; junction bases unmatched: 7. Germline loops: CDR1 MDHEN, CDR2 SYDVKM. This CDR3 spans 14 amino acids. The CDR3 DNA sequence: TGTGCCAGCAGTACAGGGGGTCCCTCTTACGAGCAGTACTTC. It yields the protein CASSTGGPSYEQYF.

CDR3 bases: TGTGCCAGTAGTATTGGAGGACAGAGCTCTGGAAACACCATATATTTT. It codes for CASSIGGQSSGNTIYF. The rearrangement joins TRBV19 to TRBJ1-3; D is perhaps TRBD1 (6 bases). This CDR3 comprises 16 residues. CDR1 is LNHDA and CDR2 is SQIVND in the germline V gene (reference sequence). Trimming took off 3 bases at V and 0 bases at J, with 12 bases between the two ends.

V and J are TRBV15 and TRBJ2-1; D perhaps matches TRBD1 (6 bases). The CDR3 length is 16 residues. The V gene's germline CDR1 is LNHNV and CDR2 YYDKDF (reference sequence). V was shortened by 6 bases and J by 0 bases, with 15 bases between the two germline ends. The CDR3 sequence: CATSTIRQDSYNEQFF. The CDR3 nucleotides are TGTGCCACCAGTACTATCCGACAGGACTCCTACAATGAGCAGTTCTTC.

J is TRBJ1-4 and V is TRBV29-1; D might be TRBD1 (6 bases). The V and J ends lost 4 bases and 8 bases respectively, with 17 bases between them. Germline loops: CDR1 SQVTM, CDR2 ANQGSEA. CDR3 size: 14 residues. Here the CDR3 reads CSVAPGHVGEKLFF. The CDR3 nucleotides are TGCAGCGTTGCGCCGGGACATGTTGGAGAAAAACTGTTTTTT.